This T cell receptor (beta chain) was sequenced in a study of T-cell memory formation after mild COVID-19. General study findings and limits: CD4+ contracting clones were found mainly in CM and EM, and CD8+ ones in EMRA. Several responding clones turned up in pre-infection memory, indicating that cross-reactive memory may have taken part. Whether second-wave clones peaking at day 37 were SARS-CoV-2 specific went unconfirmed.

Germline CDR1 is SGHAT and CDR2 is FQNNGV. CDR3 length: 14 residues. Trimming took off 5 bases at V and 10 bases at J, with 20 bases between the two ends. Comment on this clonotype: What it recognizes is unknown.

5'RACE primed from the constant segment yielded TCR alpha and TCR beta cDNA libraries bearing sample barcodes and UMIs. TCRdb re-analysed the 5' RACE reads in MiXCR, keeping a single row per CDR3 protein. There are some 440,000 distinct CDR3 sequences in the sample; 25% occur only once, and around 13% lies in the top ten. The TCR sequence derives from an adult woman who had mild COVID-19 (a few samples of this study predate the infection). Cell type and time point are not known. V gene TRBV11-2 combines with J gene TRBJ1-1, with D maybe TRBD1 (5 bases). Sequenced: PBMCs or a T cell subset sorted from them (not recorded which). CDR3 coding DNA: TGTGCCAGCAGCCCCGTCCTTCCAGGGATTGGAGCTTTCTTT. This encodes CASSPVLPGIGAFF.